A selection of T cell receptor beta chains follows, all from one sample in a study of cytomegalovirus exposure and HLA in healthy donors. Method: immunoSEQ multiplex PCR; TCRdb's copy keeps in-frame clones and lacks some. Of 210,000 or so clones in the sample, roughly 80% were seen once. Sequenced input: PBMCs. The source of these receptors is a girl aged 2 to 10 in good health and CMV-seronegative. Both conserved end residues are part of each CDR3. Each record gives: CDR3 protein, CDR3 DNA, clone size, J gene, V gene, D gene. D genes are given only for firm matches. Rows give clone size only sometimes, using once, few, many, or a class for an expanded clone.

CDR3: CASSFGRAETQYF
DNA: TGTGCCAGCAGCTTTGGCAGGGCGGAGACCCAGTACTTC
size: .
J: TRBJ2-5
V: TRBV7-2
D: .

CDR3: CASSSGSSYNEQFF
DNA: TGTGCCAGCAGTTCGGGGAGCTCCTACAATGAGCAGTTCTTC
size: few
J: TRBJ2-1
V: TRBV27
D: .

CDR3: CAWSGRSGFRGANVLTF
DNA: TGTGCCTGGAGTGGACGATCGGGATTTCGTGGGGCCAACGTCCTGACTTTC
size: .
J: TRBJ2-6
V: TRBV30
D: .

CDR3: CASSQEESARTF
DNA: TGCGCCAGCAGCCAAGAGGAGTCGGCGCGCACCTTC
size: .
J: TRBJ1-2
V: TRBV4-1
D: .

CDR3: CASSEQDQGAFF
DNA: TGTGCCAGCAGTGAGCAAGACCAGGGAGCTTTCTTT
size: .
J: TRBJ1-1
V: TRBV6-1
D: .

CDR3: CASSDVTWLAGGREQYF
DNA: TGCGCCAGCAGTGATGTCACGTGGCTAGCGGGGGGGCGCGAGCAGTACTTC
size: .
J: TRBJ2-7
V: TRBV10-2
D: TRBD2

CDR3: CASSPGTSVNNEQFF
DNA: TGCGCCAGCAGCCCAGGGACTAGCGTGAACAATGAGCAGTTCTTC
size: few
J: TRBJ2-1
V: TRBV5-1
D: TRBD2

CDR3: CASSVAGSNEQYF
DNA: TGTGCCAGCAGCGTAGCGGGAAGCAACGAGCAGTACTTC
size: .
J: TRBJ2-7
V: TRBV9
D: .

CDR3: CASSQDGSWQPQHF
DNA: TGCGCCAGCAGCCAAGATGGCTCGTGGCAGCCCCAGCATTTT
size: .
J: TRBJ1-5
V: TRBV4-1
D: .

CDR3: CASRDRTYEQYF
DNA: TGTGCCAGCCGGGACAGGACCTACGAGCAGTACTTC
size: few
J: TRBJ2-7
V: TRBV27
D: TRBD1

CDR3: CASKEARNSPLHF
DNA: TGTGCCAGCAAGGAGGCTCGTAATTCACCCCTCCACTTT
size: .
J: TRBJ1-6
V: TRBV6-1
D: .

CDR3: CASSEGGSTDTQYF
DNA: TGTGCCAGCAGTGAAGGCGGGAGCACAGATACGCAGTATTTT
size: few
J: TRBJ2-3
V: TRBV2
D: .

CDR3: CASRLRRGGRLGTDTQYF
DNA: TGCGCCAGCAGGCTTCGGCGGGGGGGCCGATTGGGCACAGATACGCAGTATTTT
size: once
J: TRBJ2-3
V: TRBV10-2
D: TRBD2

CDR3: CASSHGTSGRDDEQHF
DNA: TGTGCCAGCAGCCACGGGACTAGCGGGAGGGACGACGAGCAGCACTTC
size: .
J: TRBJ2-7
V: TRBV4-2
D: TRBD2

CDR3: CASSTTPNTEAFF
DNA: TGTGCCAGCAGTACTACACCGAACACTGAAGCTTTCTTT
size: .
J: TRBJ1-1
V: TRBV27
D: .

CDR3: CASSSQGGDYEQYF
DNA: TGTGCCAGCAGTTCACAGGGGGGGGACTACGAGCAGTACTTC
size: .
J: TRBJ2-7
V: TRBV27
D: .

CDR3: CASSYRTAGGENIQYF
DNA: TGTGCCAGCAGTTACCGAACCGCGGGGGGGGAAAACATTCAGTACTTC
size: .
J: TRBJ2-4
V: TRBV6-6
D: TRBD2

CDR3: CASSLLSSGENNEQFF
DNA: TGTGCCAGCAGCTTATTGTCTAGCGGGGAAAACAATGAGCAGTTCTTC
size: .
J: TRBJ2-1
V: TRBV11-2
D: TRBD2

CDR3: CASSLVGGDSYNEQFF
DNA: TGTGCCAGCAGCTTAGTTGGCGGGGACTCCTACAATGAGCAGTTCTTC
size: .
J: TRBJ2-1
V: TRBV13
D: .

CDR3: CASSEAAGGVDEQFF
DNA: TGTGCCAGCAGTGAAGCAGCGGGAGGCGTCGATGAGCAGTTCTTC
size: .
J: TRBJ2-1
V: TRBV6-1
D: TRBD2

CDR3: CASSGGTVSNTEAFF
DNA: TGTGCCAGCAGCGGGGGGACAGTGTCGAACACTGAAGCTTTCTTT
size: .
J: TRBJ1-1
V: TRBV5-4
D: TRBD1

CDR3: CASRRQGNEKLFF
DNA: TGTGCCAGCAGACGGCAGGGAAATGAAAAACTGTTTTTT
size: .
J: TRBJ1-4
V: TRBV6-1
D: .

CDR3: CASSLSRDEQFF
DNA: TGTGCCAGTAGCCTAAGTCGCGATGAGCAGTTCTTC
size: .
J: TRBJ2-1
V: TRBV19
D: .

CDR3: CASSPRDKPYEQYF
DNA: TGTGCCAGCTCACCTCGGGATAAGCCCTACGAGCAGTACTTC
size: .
J: TRBJ2-7
V: TRBV18
D: .

CDR3: CASSLGTRGQYF
DNA: TGTGCCAGCAGCTTAGGGACGCGGGGGCAGTACTTC
size: .
J: TRBJ2-5
V: TRBV7-2
D: TRBD2

CDR3: CASSVSGQRASTGELFF
DNA: TGTGCCAGCAGTGTGTCGGGACAGAGGGCGAGCACCGGGGAGCTGTTTTTT
size: .
J: TRBJ2-2
V: TRBV6-1
D: TRBD1

CDR3: CATSRAPSDYGYTF
DNA: TGTGCCACCAGCAGAGCTCCGAGCGATTATGGCTACACCTTC
size: .
J: TRBJ1-2
V: TRBV15
D: .

CDR3: CASSRVSTSLTTITVGEQYF
DNA: TGCGCCAGCAGCCGAGTCTCGACCAGTTTAACTACGATAACCGTCGGCGAGCAGTACTTC
size: few
J: TRBJ2-7
V: TRBV5-1
D: .

CDR3: CASSPTLLQGGELFF
DNA: TGTGCCAGCTCACCAACGCTGCTCCAGGGAGGGGAGCTGTTTTTT
size: .
J: TRBJ2-2
V: TRBV18
D: .

CDR3: CASSFGGGAAETQYF
DNA: TGTGCCAGCAGCTTTGGAGGGGGGGCCGCAGAGACCCAGTACTTC
size: .
J: TRBJ2-5
V: TRBV7-3
D: .

CDR3: CASSLIVGGGIDTQYF
DNA: TGTGCCAGCAGCCTGATAGTGGGCGGGGGGATAGATACGCAGTATTTT
size: .
J: TRBJ2-3
V: TRBV9
D: TRBD2

CDR3: CASSKGQNDGYTF
DNA: TGCGCCAGCAGCAAGGGACAGAACGATGGCTACACCTTC
size: few
J: TRBJ1-2
V: TRBV5-1
D: TRBD1

CDR3: CASSSKSGGYEQYF
DNA: TGTGCCAGCAGCTCAAAAAGCGGGGGCTACGAGCAGTACTTC
size: once
J: TRBJ2-7
V: TRBV7-9
D: TRBD2

CDR3: CASSSRQGGAYEQYF
DNA: TGTGCCAGCAGCTCGAGACAGGGGGGAGCCTACGAGCAGTACTTC
size: .
J: TRBJ2-7
V: TRBV27
D: TRBD1

CDR3: CASSLVAADYEQYF
DNA: TGTGCCAGCAGCTTGGTTGCAGCGGACTACGAGCAGTACTTC
size: few
J: TRBJ2-7
V: TRBV5-5
D: .

CDR3: CASSSGQGAGRF
DNA: TGTGCCAGCAGCTCGGGACAGGGGGCTGGGCGCTTC
size: .
J: TRBJ1-2
V: TRBV7-9
D: TRBD1

CDR3: CASSELVVDTGAFF
DNA: TGTGCCAGCAGTGAATTAGTGGTGGACACTGGAGCTTTCTTT
size: .
J: TRBJ1-1
V: TRBV2
D: .

CDR3: CASSELAGGGDEQFF
DNA: TGTGCCAGCAGCGAGCTAGCGGGAGGTGGCGATGAGCAGTTCTTC
size: few
J: TRBJ2-1
V: TRBV6-4
D: TRBD2

CDR3: CASSLSPSGSKGTQYF
DNA: TGTGCCAGCAGTTTATCTCCTAGCGGGTCGAAAGGTACGCAGTATTTT
size: .
J: TRBJ2-3
V: TRBV28
D: TRBD2

CDR3: CASSTDRGQNNYGYTF
DNA: TGTGCCAGTAGTACTGACAGGGGCCAGAATAACTATGGCTACACCTTC
size: .
J: TRBJ1-2
V: TRBV19
D: TRBD1

CDR3: CSVPEENTEAFF
DNA: TGCAGCGTTCCCGAGGAGAACACTGAAGCTTTCTTT
size: once
J: TRBJ1-1
V: TRBV29-1
D: .